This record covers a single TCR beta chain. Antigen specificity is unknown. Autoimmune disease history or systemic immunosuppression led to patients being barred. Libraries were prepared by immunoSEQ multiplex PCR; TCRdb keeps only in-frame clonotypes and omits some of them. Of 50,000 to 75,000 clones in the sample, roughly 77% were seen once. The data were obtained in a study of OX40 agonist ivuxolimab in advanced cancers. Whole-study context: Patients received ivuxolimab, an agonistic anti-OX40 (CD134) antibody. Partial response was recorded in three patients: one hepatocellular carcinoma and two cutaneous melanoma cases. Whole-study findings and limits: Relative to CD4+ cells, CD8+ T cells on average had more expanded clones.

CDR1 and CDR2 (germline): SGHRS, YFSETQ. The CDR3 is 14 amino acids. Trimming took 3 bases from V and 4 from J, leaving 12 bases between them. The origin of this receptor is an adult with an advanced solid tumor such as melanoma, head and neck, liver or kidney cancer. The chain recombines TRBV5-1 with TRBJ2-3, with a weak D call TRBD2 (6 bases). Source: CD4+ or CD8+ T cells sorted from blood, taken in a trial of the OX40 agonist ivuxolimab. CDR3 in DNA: TGCGCCAGCAGCTCGGGACTGAAGGCAGATACGCAGTATTTT. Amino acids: CASSSGLKADTQYF.